This record concerns one T cell receptor (beta chain) sequence. These data come from a study of blood T cell repertoires in COVID-19. Study-wide context: Acute-phase and convalescent COVID-19 samples originated in the United States, Italy and Spain. Sources were T cells, B-cell-depleted T cells, or PBMCs; the material itself was cDNA or gDNA.

V dropped 6 bases and J dropped 7 bases, with 4 bases sitting between them. Germline values: CDR1 MNHEY, CDR2 SVGAGI. The length of the CDR3 is 11 residues. Original data processing: Researchers report that nucleated cell counts were estimated from reference gene primer amplification. Clones were sequenced by immunoSEQ multiplex PCR, and TCRdb holds only the in-frame ones, with some missing. V, J and clone size derive from that table, while D and trimming were established from the DNA sequence. Here the sample spans about 430,000 clones, roughly 89% being singletons. Seattle's enrolled individuals joined amid active infection and were then monitored longitudinally.

Sequences were obtained from peripheral blood. The J gene is TRBJ1-6, the V gene TRBV6-5, with D unclear. The clonotype was recovered from a man aged 18 to 30 with COVID-19, enrolled during active disease. In DNA, the CDR3 is TGTGCCAGCAGCCGGAATTCACCCCTCCACTTT. This codes for CASSRNSPLHF.